This T cell receptor (beta chain) was sequenced for a study of blood T cells in healthy people across ages. The second PCR ran roughly 6 to 11 cycles with a sample-barcoded 5' primer and J-beta primers. Each CDR3 protein gets one entry after TCRdb re-called the 5' RACE reads with MiXCR. The sample shows more than 900,000 distinct CDR3 sequences, around 25% of them seen only once. This CDR3 contains 15 residues. After removal of 4 bases from V and 2 bases from J, the junction contained 6 bases not matched to a gene. Germline V gene data show CDR1 as SGHRS and CDR2 as YFSETQ. This same sample was also part of a study on T cells of mothers and their children.

The sequencing sample was made of blood. The V call is TRBV5-1, the J call TRBJ2-5, with 9 positions matching TRBD1. The clonotype was recovered from a girl aged 2-10 years in good health. Here the CDR3 reads CASSDPGTGQETQYF. DNA for the CDR3: TGCGCCAGCAGCGACCCTGGGACAGGGCAAGAGACCCAGTACTTC.